The 17 T cell receptor beta chains listed next were all sequenced from one sample in a study of blood T cell repertoires in COVID-19. TCRdb's copy holds only in-frame clones and misses some; the assay was immunoSEQ multiplex PCR. The sample includes roughly 500,000 clones, approximately 89% seen only once; the top ten take about 1%. The sequencing sample was made of peripheral blood. These receptor sequences come from a man aged 18 to 29 with COVID-19, enrolled during active disease.

V gene TRBV4-2 combines with J gene TRBJ2-3, with TRBD2 identical over 8 bases. The CDR3 runs to 18 residues. J gave up 0 bases and V 3 bases, and 11 bases lay outside the gene matches. From germline, CDR1 is LGHNA and CDR2 YNFKEQ. The CDR3 DNA sequence: TGTGCCAGCAGCCACCCTAGCGGGCGCCAACTTAGCACAGATACGCAGTATTTT. The encoded protein is CASSHPSGRQLSTDTQYF.

V gene TRBV10-1 combines with J gene TRBJ2-3, with D tentatively TRBD2 (5 bases). There are 15 residues in the CDR3. CDR1 and CDR2 (germline): WNHNN, SYGVQD (reference sequence). V was trimmed by 2 bases and J by 2 bases, leaving 11 bases between them. CDR3 residues: CASSEISGYTDTQYF. The CDR3 nucleotides are TGCGCCAGCAGTGAGATATCGGGGTACACAGATACGCAGTATTTT.

As concerns this clone: An end of the junction does not agree with germline; a read error may underlie this. CDR3: CASSKDPYREIFEKLFF. CDR3 sequence (DNA): TGTGCCAGCAGCAAAGACCCCTACAGGGAGATCTTCGAAAAACTGTTTTTT. The chain employs TRBV3-1 (or the pseudogene TRBV3-2) and TRBJ1-4; D is perhaps TRBD1 (6 bases). CDR1 and CDR2 (germline): LGHDT, YNNKEL (reference sequence). This CDR3 comprises 17 residues.

The rearrangement joins TRBV6-5 to TRBJ1-5, with 7 bases that match TRBD1. Germline values: CDR1 MNHEY, CDR2 SVGAGI. CDR3 length equals 15 residues. V dropped 7 bases and J dropped 4; count of bases not matched to a gene: 10. The CDR3 loop reads CASKEQGSINQPQHF. DNA for the CDR3: TGTGCCAGCAAGGAACAGGGGTCCATTAATCAGCCCCAGCATTTT.

The chain has TRBV7-2 and TRBJ2-2, with D possibly being TRBD2 (5 bases). V gave up 5 bases and J gave up 0 bases, with 13 bases separating them. Per germline, CDR1 SGHTA and CDR2 FQGNSA. The CDR3 extends over 16 amino acids. The CDR3 DNA is TGTGCCAGCAGCCCCCGTGAGGGAGCGAACACCGGGGAGCTGTTTTTT. Its translation is CASSPREGANTGELFF.

This chain uses TRBV19 with TRBJ2-7; 10 bases line up with TRBD1. V gave up 4 bases and J gave up 4 bases; unmatched junction bases: 4. This CDR3 is built from 14 residues. In germline, CDR1 is LNHDA, CDR2 SQIVND (reference sequence). CDR3 residues: CASSRDRGGYEQYF. The CDR3 bases are TGTGCCAGTAGTAGGGACAGGGGCGGGTACGAGCAGTACTTC. The full variable domain, in which reference TRBV19 and TRBJ2-7 provide the parts outside the CDR3, is DGGITQSPKYLFRKEGQNVTLSCEQNLNHDAMYWYRQDPGQGLRLIYYSQIVNDFQKGDIAEGYSVSREKKESFPLTVTSAQKNPTAFYLCASSRDRGGYEQYFGPGTRLTVT.

The V call is TRBV4-1, the J call TRBJ2-7; tentative D call: TRBD2 (6 bases). This CDR3 has 14 residues. Germline CDR1 MGHRA, CDR2 YSYEKL. V was shortened by 2 bases and J by 7 bases, with 15 bases between the two germline ends. CDR3 sequence: CASSQTRTIPEQYF. In DNA form, the CDR3 reads TGCGCCAGCAGCCAAACCCGGACTATTCCTGAGCAGTACTTC.

CDR3 DNA sequence: TGTGCCAGCAGCGCCAGACTAGCGGGGGGTCCAGATACGCAGTATTTT. It translates to CASSARLAGGPDTQYF. V gene TRBV25-1 combines with J gene TRBJ2-3; 13 nucleotides agree with TRBD2. The CDR3 length is 16 residues. V was pared by 6 bases and J by 4 bases, with 7 bases of the junction left unmatched. The germline V gene has CDR1 MGHDK and CDR2 SYGVNS.

The genes are TRBV4-2 and TRBJ2-7; D is undetermined. The germline V gene has CDR1 LGHNA and CDR2 YNFKEQ. This CDR3 is built from 13 residues. V lost 2 bases and J lost 1, with 6 bases in between. The CDR3 DNA follows: TGTGCCAGCAGCCAATCCCTATCCTACGAGCAGTACTTC. Protein product: CASSQSLSYEQYF.

The chain combines TRBV3-1 (or the pseudogene TRBV3-2) with TRBJ2-1; a weak D match, TRBD1 (5 bases). This CDR3 is 13 amino acids long. V lost 0 bases and J 7 bases, leaving 7 bases between the germline ends. Germline V CDR1 and CDR2: LGHDT, YNNKEL (reference sequence). CDR3 sequence: CASSQDQGNEQFF. The CDR3 region has the DNA TGTGCCAGCAGCCAAGATCAGGGAAATGAGCAGTTCTTC.

The chain recombines TRBV12-3 or TRBV12-4 with TRBJ1-2, with TRBD1 matching over 8 bases. Unmatched junction bases numbered 3, after V lost 5 bases and J lost 7 bases. The CDR3 contains 12 residues. CDR3: CASSPQGAGYTF. CDR3 DNA sequence: TGTGCCAGCAGTCCCCAGGGGGCTGGCTACACCTTC.

This clone was seen just once. The genes are TRBV10-3 and TRBJ1-1, with a weak D call TRBD1 (6 bases). The CDR3 covers 14 residues. Germline CDR1 ENHRY, CDR2 SYGVKD. Trimming stripped 0 bases from V and 1 base from J, with 6 bases between. In DNA, the CDR3 is TGTGCCATCAGTGAGTCACAGGGGAACACTGAAGCTTTCTTT. It translates to CAISESQGNTEAFF.

A few counts support this clone. This chain joins TRBV6-5 and TRBJ2-7; D unclear. The CDR3 runs to 13 residues. V lost 6 bases and J lost 4, with 13 bases in between. Germline CDR1 is MNHEY and CDR2 is SVGAGI. DNA of the CDR3: TGTGCCAGCAGCTCCGCGAGGCGATACGAGCAGTACTTC. Protein sequence: CASSSARRYEQYF.

J is TRBJ1-6 and V is TRBV15; D perhaps matches TRBD1 (5 bases). V gave up 0 bases and J gave up 10 bases, with 10 bases separating them. The CDR3 covers 14 residues. The V gene's germline CDR1 is LNHNV and CDR2 YYDKDF (reference sequence). Written as DNA, the CDR3 is TGTGCCACCAGCAGAGATAGGCAGGGATCACCCCTCCACTTT. Its protein product is CATSRDRQGSPLHF.

This clone was counted between two and nine times. This chain links TRBV6-5 with TRBJ1-6; TRBD1 might be the D (5 bases). Germline values: CDR1 MNHEY, CDR2 SVGAGI. V was clipped by 2 bases and J by 6 bases, with 8 bases between them. CDR3 length: 14 amino acids. The CDR3 nucleotides are TGTGCCAGCAGTTACAGGGGCGTTAATTCACCCCTCCACTTT. Protein: CASSYRGVNSPLHF.

The genes are TRBV11-2 and TRBJ2-1; 9 positions match TRBD1. Per germline, CDR1 SGHAT and CDR2 FQNNGV. V lost 5 bases to trimming and J lost 8 bases; unmatched junction nucleotides: 4. This CDR3 region has 13 residues. This CDR3 is CASSPDRGDEQFF. In DNA, the CDR3 is TGTGCCAGCAGCCCGGACAGGGGCGATGAGCAGTTCTTC.

This clone was counted a single time. The chain links TRBV7-9 to TRBJ2-2; unclear D gene. V was pared by 10 bases and J by 1 base, with 16 bases between. Germline V gives CDR1 SEHNR, CDR2 FQNEAQ (reference sequence). The CDR3 runs 15 residues. The CDR3 nucleotides are TGTGCCACCCCGGAGAACGATTGGAACACCGGGGAGCTGTTTTTT. Encoded protein: CATPENDWNTGELFF.